The 13 T cell receptor beta chains below all came from one sample that was sequenced in a study of CD8 T cells in Susac syndrome. RNA amounts of about 0.5 to 1 ug underwent reverse transcription with random hexamers. Using its own MiXCR run on the immunoSEQ multiplex PCR reads, TCRdb lists one record per CDR3 protein. The repertoire has 330,000 or so distinct CDR3 sequences, around 89% of them found once; the top ten carry around 0.18%. Sequenced input: CD8+ T cells from PBMCs. The receptors were sampled from a human donor with multiple sclerosis.

The chain links TRBV7-3 to TRBJ1-1; D perhaps matches TRBD1 (5 bases). The CDR3 spans 16 residues. The V gene's germline CDR1 is SGHTA and CDR2 FQGTGA. The V and J ends lost 1 base and 2 bases respectively, with 14 bases between them. CDR3 nucleotides: TGTGCCAGCAGCTTAAGTGGGGGTCAGGGTAACACTGAAGCTTTCTTT. Translated: CASSLSGGQGNTEAFF. Supplemented by reference TRBV7-3 and TRBJ1-1, the full variable domain reads GAGVSQTPSNKVTEKGKYVELRCDPISGHTALYWYRQSLGQGPEFLIYFQGTGAADDSGLPNDRFFAVRPEGSVSTLKIQRTERGDSAVYLCASSLSGGQGNTEAFFGQGTRLTVV.

As to this clonotype: The junction shows a germline mismatch at one end, possibly a read error. The V gene is TRBV12-3 or TRBV12-4, the J gene TRBJ2-7; no reliable D call. This CDR3 region has 12 residues. Written as DNA, the CDR3 is TGTGCCAGCAGTTTGGTGTCCTTCGAGCAGTACTTC. Protein sequence: CASSLVSFEQYF.

The CDR3 region is CASSQGGVSQPQHF. The CDR3, as DNA: TGTGCCAGCAGTCAAGGAGGAGTCAGTCAGCCCCAGCATTTT. The rearrangement uses TRBV7-8 and TRBJ1-5; D gene unclear. Trimming left V 6 bases short and J 6 bases short, with 15 bases between. The CDR3 length is 14 residues. The germline gives CDR1 SGHVS, CDR2 FQNEAQ.

The chain carries TRBV7-9 and TRBJ1-5; tentatively, D is TRBD1 (5 bases). Per the germline V gene, CDR1 is SEHNR and CDR2 is FQNEAQ (reference sequence). V was trimmed by 1 base and J by 8 bases, leaving 12 bases between them. CDR3 length: 14 residues. Written as DNA, the CDR3 is TGTGCCAGCAGCTTAGAGGGGTTTGGGAAGCCCCAGCATTTT. Its translation is CASSLEGFGKPQHF. Combining the CDR3 with reference TRBV7-9 and TRBJ1-5 gives the whole variable domain DTGVSQNPRHKITKRGQNVTFRCDPISEHNRLYWYRQTLGQGPEFLTYFQNEAQLEKSRLLSDRFSAERPKGSFSTLEIQRTEQGDSAMYLCASSLEGFGKPQHFGDGTRLSIL.

This clonotype was observed a handful of times. This chain joins TRBV11-2 and TRBJ1-1, with no clear D. The CDR3 length is 13 residues. The ends were cut back, 3 bases at V and 1 base at J, with 6 bases in the middle. Germline V gives CDR1 SGHAT, CDR2 FQNNGV. The CDR3 DNA sequence: TGTGCCAGCAGCTTCGGGCCGAACACTGAAGCTTTCTTT. It yields the protein CASSFGPNTEAFF. Based on the CDR3 plus reference TRBV11-2 and TRBJ1-1, the full variable domain is EAGVAQSPRYKIIEKRQSVAFWCNPISGHATLYWYQQILGQGPKLLIQFQNNGVVDDSQLPKDRFSAERLKGVDSTLKIQPAKLEDSAVYLCASSFGPNTEAFFGQGTRLTVV.

V usage is TRBV9 and J usage is TRBJ2-1, with D possibly being TRBD1 (5 bases). The CDR3 is 14 residues long. Trimming took 0 bases from V and 16 from J, leaving 20 bases between them. Germline V gene sequence: CDR1 SGDLS, CDR2 YYNGEE. The CDR3 loop is CASSVGAVGPYTFF. The CDR3, as DNA: TGTGCCAGCAGCGTAGGTGCGGTGGGGCCATATACATTCTTC.

The chain employs TRBV7-9 and TRBJ1-5; 9 nucleotides align to TRBD1. The CDR3 consists of 15 residues. Germline V CDR1 and CDR2: SEHNR, FQNEAQ (reference sequence). Trimming cost V 5 bases and J 2 bases; bases outside gene matches: 4. The CDR3 nucleotides read TGTGCCAGCAGCGCGGGACAGGGAGGCAATCAGCCCCAGCATTTT. Translated, it gives CASSAGQGGNQPQHF.

CDR3 sequence reads: CASSFLAEKGDEQFF. The CDR3 nucleotides read TGTGCCAGCAGCTTCCTGGCCGAAAAGGGGGATGAGCAGTTCTTC. The V and J genes are TRBV5-4 and TRBJ2-1; D possibly corresponds to TRBD1 (6 bases). V gave up 2 bases and J gave up 8 bases, with 17 bases separating them. CDR1 and CDR2 from the germline V gene are SGHNT and YYREEE (reference sequence). The CDR3 consists of 15 residues.

This sequence joins TRBV27 and TRBJ2-1; perhaps TRBD1 as D (8 bases). The V gene lost 4 bases and the J gene lost 8 bases, with 21 bases spanning the gap. Per the germline V gene, CDR1 is MNHEY and CDR2 is SMNVEV (reference sequence). The CDR3 totals 16 residues. The CDR3 DNA is TGTGCCAGCAGTTCCAGGACAGGGAGGGTCTTGGATGAGCAGTTCTTC. The encoded protein is CASSSRTGRVLDEQFF.

This clonotype was observed a few times. The chain joins TRBV6-1 to TRBJ2-5, with 12 bases matching TRBD1. The CDR3 runs to 15 residues. With V trimmed by 6 bases and J by 4 bases, 6 bases remained unmatched. The germline CDR1 and CDR2 sequences are MNHNS and SASEGT. As DNA, the CDR3 is TGTGCCAGCAGACCCCGGGACAGGGGGCCAGAGACCCAGTACTTC. Its translation: CASRPRDRGPETQYF.

The chain is built from TRBV30 and TRBJ2-1; D is unresolved. V lost 5 bases and J 0 bases, leaving 8 bases between the germline ends. The CDR3 spans 13 residues. The germline CDR1 and CDR2 sequences are GTSNPN and SVGIG (reference sequence). CDR3 sequence: CAWVEPSYNEQFF. CDR3 DNA: TGTGCCTGGGTCGAGCCCTCCTACAATGAGCAGTTCTTC.

J is TRBJ2-1 and V is TRBV19; D unclear. CDR3 length equals 14 residues. Germline values: CDR1 LNHDA, CDR2 SQIVND (reference sequence). Trimming cost V 3 bases and J 7 bases, with 13 bases left between them. The CDR3 reads CASSILAYPNEQFF. CDR3 nucleotides: TGTGCCAGTAGTATCTTGGCCTACCCGAATGAGCAGTTCTTC.

This chain links TRBV28 with TRBJ2-5; 9 bases align to TRBD2. Losses at the gene ends were 7 bases for V and 4 bases for J; bases not matched to a gene: 4. The CDR3 consists of 13 residues. Germline V gene sequence: CDR1 MDHEN, CDR2 SYDVKM. Here the CDR3 reads CASTERGVETQYF. The CDR3, as DNA: TGTGCCAGCACCGAGCGGGGGGTAGAGACCCAGTACTTC.